This entry describes one T cell receptor beta chain. What it binds is unknown. The data were obtained in a study of memory CD4+ T cells and cytomegalovirus serostatus. V was cut by 3 bases and J by 5 bases, with 15 bases left in between. The CDR3 has 15 amino acids. CDR1 and CDR2 from the germline V gene are ENHRY and SYGVKD. Measured with immunoSEQ multiplex PCR; TCRdb has only the in-frame clones, and not every one. The sample lists about 57,000 clones, 65% to 80% occurring once. Points from the study as a whole: CMV serostatus prediction reached median AUC around 0.95, or 0.9 with US-trained model.

Single viable CD3+CD4+CD8-CD45RO+ cells were sorted as the memory CD4+ T cells. Serostatus was set by detecting CMV pp150, pp28, p38, p52 IgG. V and J are TRBV10-3 and TRBJ2-3, with D possibly called TRBD1 or TRBD2 (6 bases each). This sequence originates from an adult in good health and CMV-seronegative. The sequenced material came from memory CD4+ T cells from blood. The DNA for the CDR3 is TGTGCCATCAGTGAAGGGGGGCCCCGGGGAGATACGCAGTATTTT. It translates to CAISEGGPRGDTQYF.